Reported below is one TCR beta chain. Its antigen is unidentified. This CDR3 has 17 residues. CDR1 is SGDLS and CDR2 is YYNGEE in the germline V gene. V was trimmed by 7 bases and J by 4 bases, leaving 21 bases between them. The data were taken from a study of cytomegalovirus exposure and HLA in healthy donors. General observations from the study: The classifier reportedly diagnosed cytomegalovirus status with high specificity and sensitivity. The study assumed roughly uniform donor sequencing depth for presence/absence analyses.

60 Vbeta and 13 Jbeta primers were used in PCR. Methods used by the authors: Later, an analysis found roughly 80 million unique TCR beta chains, and 8.5 million to 12 million of these were shared. The repertoire was sequenced with immunoSEQ multiplex PCR; TCRdb's copy has only in-frame clones and lacks some. That table furnishes V, J and clone size, whereas the DNA furnished D and trimming. The sample records 100,000 to 150,000 clones, roughly four fifths being singletons. The chain employs TRBV9 and TRBJ2-6, with D uncertain. This receptor was obtained from a middle-aged woman in good health and CMV-seropositive. Sequenced material: PBMCs. CDR3 region: CASSRSPGRLGANVLTF. Here the CDR3 DNA reads TGTGCCAGCTCACGGTCCCCAGGTCGCTTGGGGGCCAACGTCCTGACTTTC.